A single sample is the source of the 9 T cell receptor beta chains below, sequenced in a study of shared clonotypes between healthy human individuals (dated by TCRdb to 2019 to 2021). Preparation of the library involved the immunoSEQ multiplex PCR assay. TCRdb provides this immuneACCESS table in a form limited to in-frame rearrangements. Some clones are lacking; in checked studies, under half of them reflect an unresolved V gene, and why the rest are absent is not known. The sample table records 500,000 to 550,000 clones; roughly 95% of these occur just once. The ten most abundant clones make up about 0.06% of the sample. Sample: naive CD4+ T cells sorted from blood. The meaning of the sample's cell subset or site label: CD45RA+ positively selected. These receptors originate from a woman in her thirties in good health.

The chain has TRBV29-1 and TRBJ2-3, with unresolved D. Germline V lookup: CDR1 SQVTM, CDR2 ANQGSEA. V was shortened by 5 bases and J by 6 bases, with 12 bases between the two germline ends. This CDR3 region has 12 residues. CDR3 sequence reads: CSVWSVGDTQYF. The CDR3 coding sequence is TGCAGCGTTTGGTCAGTTGGGGATACGCAGTATTTT.

This clone appeared a single time. J is TRBJ2-1 and V is TRBV14; TRBD2 might be the D (6 bases). V lost 8 bases and J 7 bases, leaving 21 bases between the germline ends. Germline CDR1 SGHDN, CDR2 FVKESK. The CDR3 sequence is 15 residues long. CDR3 protein: CASSLGLSIGNEQFF. CDR3 nucleotide sequence: TGTGCCAGCTCCCTCGGACTATCGATAGGGAATGAGCAGTTCTTC.

V usage is TRBV21-1 and J usage is TRBJ2-7. TRBV21-1 is deemed a pseudogene. The CDR3 sequence is 16 residues long. DNA for the CDR3: TGTGCCAGCAGTCAAGAGACCCAGCTATTGCATTACGAGCAGTACTTC. It is translated as CASSQETQLLHYEQYF.

The J gene is TRBJ2-2, the V gene TRBV5-5; 14 positions match TRBD2. Per the germline V gene, CDR1 is SGHKS and CDR2 is YYEKEE (reference sequence). The CDR3 sequence is 18 residues long. V was pared by 5 bases and J by 0 bases, with 6 bases of the junction left unmatched. CDR3 loop: CASRPGLAGESNTGELFF. The CDR3, as DNA: TGTGCCAGCAGACCGGGACTAGCGGGAGAGTCGAACACCGGGGAGCTGTTTTTT.

The chain uses TRBV30 and TRBJ2-3; tentatively, D is TRBD1 or TRBD2 (5 bases each). V was trimmed by 0 bases and J by 1 base, leaving 11 bases between them. Germline CDR1 and CDR2: GTSNPN and SVGIG (reference sequence). This CDR3 is 15 amino acids long. CDR3 sequence: CAWSVGTRGTDTQYF. CDR3 DNA: TGTGCCTGGAGTGTTGGGACGAGGGGCACAGATACGCAGTATTTT.

This clone was observed once. The sample carries other DNA sequences with the same CDR3. J is TRBJ1-5 and V is TRBV5-1, with D perhaps TRBD1 (5 bases). CDR3 length: 16 amino acids. Germline V gene lookup returns CDR1 SGHRS and CDR2 YFSETQ. Trimming left V 0 bases short and J 1 base short, with 11 bases between. The DNA of the CDR3 is TGCGCCAGCAGCTTGGCAGGGAGTTACAGCAATCAGCCCCAGCATTTT. This gives the protein CASSLAGSYSNQPQHF.

In the case of this clone: Within the sample, other DNA sequences also encode this same CDR3. CDR3 in amino acids: CASSFQGNTEAFF. The CDR3 bases are TGTGCCAGCAGCTTTCAGGGCAACACTGAAGCTTTCTTT. The chain recombines TRBV11-2 with TRBJ1-1, with D tentatively TRBD1 (5 bases). The CDR3 totals 13 residues. Trimming took off 3 bases at V and 2 bases at J, with 7 bases between the two ends. Germline CDR1 reads SGHAT; CDR2 reads FQNNGV.

V and J are TRBV7-6 and TRBJ2-1; the match to TRBD2 covers 7 bases. Per the germline V gene, CDR1 is SGHVS and CDR2 is FNYEAQ. The ends lost 1 base at V and 3 bases at J; junction bases unmatched: 6. This CDR3 spans 16 amino acids. CDR3: CASSLGLAEIYNEQFF. The DNA of the CDR3 is TGTGCCAGCAGCTTAGGTCTAGCGGAAATCTACAATGAGCAGTTCTTC.

J is TRBJ1-2 and V is TRBV4-1; D uncertain. Trimming removed 0 bases at V and 2 bases at J, with 7 bases between. This CDR3 comprises 14 residues. Germline V CDR1 and CDR2: MGHRA, YSYEKL. The DNA for the CDR3 is TGCGCCAGCAGCCAAGATCAGAGAAACTATGGCTACACCTTC. Protein sequence: CASSQDQRNYGYTF.